This TCR beta chain stems from a study of blood T cells in healthy people across ages. Notes on the study in general: Because sorting was not performed, PBMCs prevented conclusive naive versus antigen-experienced comparison. Diversity of TCR beta correlated strongly with naive T cell percentage.

PCR was performed a second time for about 7 to 12 cycles using a sample-barcoded 5' primer and a J-beta primer mix. TCRdb independently ran MiXCR on the 5' RACE reads; one entry per CDR3 protein. Among some 1,800,000 distinct CDR3 sequences listed, about two fifths were seen once. This CDR3 is 15 amino acids long. Germline CDR1 reads LGHDT; CDR2 reads YNNKEL (reference sequence). V gave up 1 base and J gave up 8 bases, with 17 bases separating them. A word on this clonotype: What it recognizes is unknown.

The clonotype originates from a human donor in good health. The chain links TRBV3-1 to TRBJ1-2, with D perhaps TRBD1 (6 bases). The material sequenced was blood. The CDR3 region is CASSQVEQGRGGYTF. In DNA form, the CDR3 reads TGTGCCAGCAGCCAAGTAGAACAGGGACGTGGAGGCTACACCTTC. The whole variable domain, remainder taken from reference TRBV3-1 and TRBJ1-2, is DTAVSQTPKYLVTQMGNDKSIKCEQNLGHDTMYWYKQDSKKFLKIMFSYNNKELIINETVPNRFSPKSPDKAHLNLHINSLELGDSAVYFCASSQVEQGRGGYTFGSGTRLTVV.